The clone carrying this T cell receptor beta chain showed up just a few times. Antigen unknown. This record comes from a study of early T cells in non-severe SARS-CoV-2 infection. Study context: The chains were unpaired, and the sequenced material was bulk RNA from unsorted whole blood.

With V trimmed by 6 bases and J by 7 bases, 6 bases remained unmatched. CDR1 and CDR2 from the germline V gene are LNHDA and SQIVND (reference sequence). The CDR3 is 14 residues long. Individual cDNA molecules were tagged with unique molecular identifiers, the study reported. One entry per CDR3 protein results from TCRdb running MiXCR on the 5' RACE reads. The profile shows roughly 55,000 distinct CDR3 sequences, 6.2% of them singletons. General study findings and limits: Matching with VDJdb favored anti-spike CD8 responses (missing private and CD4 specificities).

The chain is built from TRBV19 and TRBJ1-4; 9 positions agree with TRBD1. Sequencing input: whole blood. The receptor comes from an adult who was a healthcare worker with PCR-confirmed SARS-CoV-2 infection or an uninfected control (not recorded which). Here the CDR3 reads CASSTQGAFEKLFF. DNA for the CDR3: TGTGCCAGTAGCACACAGGGGGCATTTGAAAAACTGTTTTTT.